Reported below is one TCR beta chain. This specimen belongs to a study of blood T cell repertoires in COVID-19. For the study at large: Specimens from acute and convalescent COVID-19 originated in the United States, Italy and Spain. T cells, B-cell-depleted T cells, or PBMCs supplied cDNA or gDNA.

The authors' processing: By means of reference gene primer amplification, nucleated cell counts were estimated. Sequencing was performed with immunoSEQ multiplex PCR; in TCRdb, only in-frame clones are kept and a portion is missing. V and J calls and clone size come straight from that table; D and trimming were deduced from the DNA. The table shows tens of thousands of clones, with about four fifths occurring only once. From germline, CDR1 is SGHDT and CDR2 YYEEEE. This CDR3 spans 14 amino acids. Losses at the gene ends were 1 base for V and 7 bases for J; bases not matched to a gene: 4. The material sequenced was peripheral blood. This receptor was identified in a woman older than 75 with active or convalescent COVID-19. This rearrangement joins TRBV5-6 to TRBJ2-3, with TRBD1 identical over 9 bases. CDR3 protein: CASSLRTGVHTQYF. As DNA, the CDR3 is TGTGCCAGCAGCTTGAGGACAGGGGTTCATACGCAGTATTTT.